These 20 T cell receptor beta chains originate from one sample sequenced in a study of blood T cell repertoires in COVID-19. Only in-frame clones appear in the TCRdb table, and some are missing; sequencing was by immunoSEQ multiplex PCR. The sample gives 210,000 or so clones, around 84% of which show up once; less than 20% is in the top ten. The sample comprised peripheral blood. Source of these receptors: an elderly woman with active or convalescent COVID-19.

The genes are TRBV30 and TRBJ1-5, with a weak D call TRBD1 (6 bases). Germline V gene data show CDR1 as GTSNPN and CDR2 as SVGIG (reference sequence). Trimming took 0 bases from V and 2 from J, leaving 17 bases between them. The CDR3 sequence is 17 residues long. DNA of the CDR3: TGTGCCTGGAGTGTACAGGGAGGGTTCTGGGGCAATCAGCCCCAGCATTTT. Encoded protein: CAWSVQGGFWGNQPQHF.

The gene calls are TRBV5-4 and TRBJ2-2; D might be TRBD2 (6 bases). The germline V gene encodes CDR1 SGHNT and CDR2 YYREEE (reference sequence). The CDR3 runs 16 residues. The V end lost 0 bases, the J end lost 4 bases, and 13 bases lay between the germline ends. Here the CDR3 reads CASSLGGGKGTGELFF. CDR3 nucleotide sequence: TGTGCCAGCAGCTTGGGTGGCGGGAAGGGCACCGGGGAGCTGTTTTTT.

The chain combines TRBV16 with TRBJ2-1, with D perhaps TRBD2 (6 bases). Trimming shortened V by 4 bases and J by 2 bases, and 9 bases separated the two germline ends. This CDR3 contains 14 residues. Germline V gene sequence: CDR1 KGHSY, CDR2 FQNENV. In DNA form, the CDR3 reads TGTGCCAGCAGCCTTGCGGGGCCCTACAATGAGCAGTTCTTC. Translated, it gives CASSLAGPYNEQFF.

This clone was observed a handful of times. The rearrangement joins TRBV11-2 to TRBJ1-5, with a possible D match to TRBD1 (6 bases). This CDR3 is built from 15 residues. V was pared by 1 base and J by 3 bases, with 10 bases between. Germline CDR1 SGHAT, CDR2 FQNNGV. The CDR3 DNA reads as TGTGCCAGCAGCTTAGGGGACAAGATCAATCAGCCCCAGCATTTT. Translated: CASSLGDKINQPQHF.

This chain uses TRBV15 with TRBJ1-3; tentatively, D is TRBD1 (6 bases). Per germline, CDR1 LNHNV and CDR2 YYDKDF (reference sequence). The ends were cut back, 3 bases at V and 0 bases at J, with 12 bases in the middle. This CDR3 comprises 16 residues. CDR3 in DNA: TGTGCCACCAGCAGGCAGGGGATAAGCTCTGGAAACACCATATATTTT. Translating it yields CATSRQGISSGNTIYF. Variable domain in full (rest from reference TRBV15 and TRBJ1-3): DAMVIQNPRYQVTQFGKPVTLSCSQTLNHNVMYWYQQKSSQAPKLLFHYYDKDFNNEADTPDNFQSRRPNTSFCFLDIRSPGLGDTAMYLCATSRQGISSGNTIYFGEGSWLTVV.

The rearrangement joins TRBV4-3 to TRBJ2-1; 12 bases match TRBD2. Germline-derived CDR1 and CDR2 are LGHNA and YSLEER. This CDR3 is 18 amino acids long. Trimming cost V 2 bases and J 6 bases; bases outside gene matches: 11. The CDR3 nucleotides read TGCGCCAGCAGCCAATTAGCAACTAGCGGGGGGCGCCGCAATGAGCAGTTCTTC. As protein: CASSQLATSGGRRNEQFF.

The rearrangement joins TRBV7-6 to TRBJ1-5; no reliable D call. This CDR3 spans 13 amino acids. Trimming pared 4 bases from V and 7 bases from J, leaving 11 bases between. Germline loops: CDR1 SGHVS, CDR2 FNYEAQ. DNA for the CDR3: TGTGCCAGCAGCTCCCAGACGGGACAGCCCCAGCATTTT. Translating gives CASSSQTGQPQHF. The whole variable domain, filled in from reference TRBV7-6 and TRBJ1-5, reads GAGVSQSPRYKVTKRGQDVALRCDPISGHVSLYWYRQALGQGPEFLTYFNYEAQQDKSGLPNDRFSAERPEGSISTLTIQRTEQRDSAMYRCASSSQTGQPQHFGDGTRLSIL.

V and J are TRBV5-1 and TRBJ1-2; D not certain. Trimming removed 0 bases at V and 4 bases at J, with 10 bases between. The CDR3 is made up of 14 amino acids. CDR1 and CDR2 (germline): SGHRS, YFSETQ. This CDR3 reads CASSLAQDSYGYTF. The DNA for the CDR3 is TGCGCCAGCAGCTTGGCCCAGGACTCCTATGGCTACACCTTC.

The chain combines TRBV6-5 with TRBJ1-1; D call uncertain. The CDR3 has 15 amino acids. The germline V gene has CDR1 MNHEY and CDR2 SVGAGI. Trimming stripped 6 bases from V and 2 bases from J, with 16 bases between. The CDR3 region has the DNA TGTGCCAGCAGCGTCTCCGATCGCCTAAACACTGAAGCTTTCTTT. It is translated as CASSVSDRLNTEAFF.

The rearrangement links TRBV2 to TRBJ2-2, with D perhaps matching TRBD2 (6 bases). The CDR3 loop spans 14 amino acids. Trimming removed 8 bases at V and 2 bases at J, with 12 bases between. CDR1 and CDR2 (germline): SNHLY, FYNNEI. The CDR3 DNA is TGTGCCAGCTCTCGCGGGGTCAACACCGGGGAGCTGTTTTTT. Protein product: CASSRGVNTGELFF.

The chain is built from TRBV5-1 and TRBJ1-5, with D unclear. The CDR3 covers 15 residues. The ends were cut back, 0 bases at V and 0 bases at J, with 7 bases in the middle. Germline V CDR1 and CDR2: SGHRS, YFSETQ. For the CDR3, the DNA is TGCGCCAGCAGCTTGGCGTCTTATAGCAATCAGCCCCAGCATTTT. The encoded protein is CASSLASYSNQPQHF.

V is TRBV19 and J is TRBJ1-6; D perhaps matches TRBD1 (5 bases). Germline loops: CDR1 LNHDA, CDR2 SQIVND (reference sequence). V lost 5 bases to trimming and J lost 10 bases, with 15 bases between them. The CDR3 has 14 residues. In nucleotides, the CDR3 is TGTGCCAGTAGTGTCTCGGGGGTCCAGTCACCCCTCCACTTT. Translating it yields CASSVSGVQSPLHF.

This clone was found once. The chain carries TRBV7-2 and TRBJ1-1; TRBD1 agrees at 9 bases. The V and J ends lost 3 bases and 8 bases, in that order; junction bases with no gene match: 7. This CDR3 contains 14 residues. Germline V lookup: CDR1 SGHTA, CDR2 FQGNSA. CDR3 coding DNA: TGTGCCAGCAGCTTTTGGACAGGGGAAACCGAAGCTTTCTTT. This sequence encodes CASSFWTGETEAFF.

CDR3 DNA: TGTGCCAGCAGTGAACGCGGGGGGCGTGAGGGTGAGCAGTTCTTC. It encodes CASSERGGREGEQFF. The chain joins TRBV25-1 to TRBJ2-1, with TRBD2 matching over 8 bases. This CDR3 has 15 amino acids. The germline gives CDR1 MGHDK, CDR2 SYGVNS. After removal of 2 bases from V and 9 bases from J, the junction contained 9 bases not matched to a gene.

The chain couples TRBV18 to TRBJ2-7; TRBD2 matches at 7 bases. CDR1 KGHSH and CDR2 LQKENI come from the germline V gene. V trimming: 6 bases; J trimming: 0 bases; junction bases outside the gene matches: 11. The CDR3 has 16 residues. CDR3: CASSPMIGRSSYEQYF. In nucleotides, the CDR3 is TGTGCCAGCTCCCCTATGATCGGGAGGAGCTCCTACGAGCAGTACTTC.

The chain recombines TRBV27 with TRBJ2-1; 11 bases align to TRBD2. CDR1 is MNHEY, CDR2 SMNVEV, per germline (reference sequence). V trimming: 7 bases; J trimming: 6 bases; junction bases outside the gene matches: 29. CDR3 length: 22 residues. The CDR3 bases are TGTGCCAGCATGCGCTTCCCACTAGCGGGAGTTTCAGGACTAGTGAGTGGCAATGAGCAGTTCTTC. As protein: CASMRFPLAGVSGLVSGNEQFF.

The chain joins TRBV30 to TRBJ1-2; D is perhaps TRBD1 (6 bases). This CDR3 is built from 14 residues. Deletions cut 0 bases from V and 9 bases from J, with 17 bases between. From germline, CDR1 is GTSNPN and CDR2 SVGIG (reference sequence). CDR3 sequence: CAWSVPGGALSYTF. DNA for the CDR3: TGTGCCTGGAGTGTGCCGGGGGGGGCCCTGAGCTACACCTTC.

This chain joins TRBV5-1 and TRBJ2-7; 7 nucleotides align to TRBD2. The CDR3 sequence is 15 residues long. Germline V gene data show CDR1 as SGHRS and CDR2 as YFSETQ. V shed 4 bases and J 3 bases; nucleotides not matched to a gene: 10. The CDR3 nucleotides are TGCGCCAGCAGCGCTTCTCTGGGACTACACTACGAGCAGTACTTC. Residues: CASSASLGLHYEQYF. Full variable domain (rest looked up from reference TRBV5-1 and TRBJ2-7): KAGVTQTPRYLIKTRGQQVTLSCSPISGHRSVSWYQQTPGQGLQFLFEYFSETQRNKGNFPGRFSGRQFSNSRSEMNVSTLELGDSALYLCASSASLGLHYEQYFGPGTRLTVT.

The chain carries TRBV2 and TRBJ2-3; 10 bases are a match to TRBD2. Germline V lookup: CDR1 SNHLY, CDR2 FYNNEI. Germline trimming cut 10 bases from V and 1 base from J; bases unmatched to any gene: 5. The CDR3 totals 14 residues. The CDR3 DNA sequence: TGTGCCACCGGTGGGACTAGCGGCACAGATACGCAGTATTTT. This translates into CATGGTSGTDTQYF. Complete variable domain (other parts from reference TRBV2 and TRBJ2-3): EPEVTQTPSHQVTQMGQEVILRCVPISNHLYFYWYRQILGQKVEFLVSFYNNEISEKSEIFDDQFSVERPDGSNFTLKIRSTKLEDSAMYFCATGGTSGTDTQYFGPGTRLTVL.

The gene calls are TRBV19 and TRBJ2-3; maybe TRBD2 (6 bases). V was pared by 3 bases and J by 4 bases, with 11 bases between. The CDR3 consists of 14 residues. The V gene's germline CDR1 is LNHDA and CDR2 SQIVND (reference sequence). In DNA form, the CDR3 reads TGTGCCAGTAGTATGGGGGGTGGATCAGATACGCAGTATTTT. It translates to CASSMGGGSDTQYF. Full variable domain (outside the CDR3, taken from reference TRBV19 and TRBJ2-3): DGGITQSPKYLFRKEGQNVTLSCEQNLNHDAMYWYRQDPGQGLRLIYYSQIVNDFQKGDIAEGYSVSREKKESFPLTVTSAQKNPTAFYLCASSMGGGSDTQYFGPGTRLTVL.